This T cell receptor beta chain comes out of a study of lymphopenia after photon versus proton radiotherapy. Repertoires were generated with immunoSEQ multiplex PCR, while TCRdb's copy carries only in-frame clones and drops some. The sample consists of thousands of clones, roughly two thirds of them appearing once. About this clone: Its antigen is unidentified.

Findings of the study overall: Post-nadir diversity loss with photons came from oligoclonal expansion, particularly CD8+ Temra cells. Larger post-nadir TCR diversity loss correlated inversely with survival in deceased patients. Under photons, naive T cells and diversity fell while effector/memory populations rose. Better survival with proton therapy was suggested as possible, not demonstrated.

V was pared by 6 bases and J by 0 bases, with 12 bases between. The CDR3 consists of 14 residues. Looked up from germline, CDR1 is SNHLY and CDR2 is FYNNEI. The V call is TRBV2, the J call TRBJ2-7; possible D gene TRBD1, 6 bases. This receptor was identified in a man at least 80 years old with esophageal cancer. Sequencing used peripheral blood, obtained from a patient treated with proton-based radiotherapy. The CDR3 is CASRMDSRSYEQYF. In nucleotides, the CDR3 is TGTGCCAGCAGAATGGACAGCCGCTCCTACGAGCAGTACTTC.